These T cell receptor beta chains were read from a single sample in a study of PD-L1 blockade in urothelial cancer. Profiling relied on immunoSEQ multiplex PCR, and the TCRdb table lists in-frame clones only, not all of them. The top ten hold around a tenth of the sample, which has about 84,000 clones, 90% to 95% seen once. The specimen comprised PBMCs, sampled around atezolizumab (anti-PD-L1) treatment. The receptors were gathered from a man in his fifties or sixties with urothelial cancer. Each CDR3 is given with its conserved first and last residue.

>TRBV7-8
CASSTLANAYNEQFF
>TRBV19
CASSGTGQETQYF
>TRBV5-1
CASSTQGQLNEQFF
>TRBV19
CASSSGQGAQTQYF
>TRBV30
CASNGGGNTGELFF
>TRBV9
CASSPPSGGLETQYF
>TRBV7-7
CASSPGQGDTGELFF
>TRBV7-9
CASSLGPSEQYF
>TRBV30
CAWNWRNQPQHF
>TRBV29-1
CSVAGQDSNQPQHF
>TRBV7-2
CASSLWRGQNTGELFF
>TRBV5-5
CASSLVFQETQYF
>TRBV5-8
CASRERAGAPNYGYTF
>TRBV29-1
CSVEDRDRGLYNEQFF
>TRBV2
CASSVDMREKLFF
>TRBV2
CASSGGDYIKVTQYF
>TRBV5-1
CASSPIAGVSYEQYF
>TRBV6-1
CASRADRGSTGELFF
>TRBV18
CASSLSRAGELETQYF
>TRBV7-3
CASSRTSGTGDEQFF
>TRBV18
CASSPGQGGGNQPQHF
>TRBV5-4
CASSLGLDPDTQYF
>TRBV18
CASSGRKSGNSPLHF
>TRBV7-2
CASSLVYGGGTYEQYF
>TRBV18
CASSPLQGRFQDTQYF
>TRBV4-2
CASSQGLADTQYF
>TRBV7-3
CASSKSGEETQYF
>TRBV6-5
CASSNDRDYQETQYF
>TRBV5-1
CASSLSGPGEETQYF
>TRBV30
CALTRTESYEQYF
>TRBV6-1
CATRGQGTLNTEAFF
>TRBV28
CASSFTAYEQYF
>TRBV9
CASSVAWESGNTIYF